The sequence of this T cell receptor beta chain was determined in a study of blood T cell repertoires in COVID-19. In the study overall: Donors in the United States, Italy and Spain gave samples during acute or convalescent COVID-19.

This CDR3 comprises 13 residues. Per germline, CDR1 MNHEY and CDR2 SVGEGT. The germline V and J ends were trimmed by 4 bases and 1 base, with 7 bases remaining between them. How the authors handled the data: Reference gene primer amplification in the assay estimated nucleated cell counts. Generated by immunoSEQ multiplex PCR, the TCRdb table keeps only in-frame clones and is missing some. D and trimming were read from the DNA, whereas the V and J calls and clone size are those reported in that table. This table holds about 150,000 clones, around 84% found once. Sample: peripheral blood. This sequence joins TRBV6-2 or TRBV6-3 and TRBJ1-1, with D unresolved. The receptor was isolated from a woman aged 45-65 years in a cohort sampled during active or convalescent COVID-19. In nucleotides, the CDR3 is TGTGCCAGCAGTTCCTACCCGAACACTGAAGCTTTCTTT. This codes for CASSSYPNTEAFF.